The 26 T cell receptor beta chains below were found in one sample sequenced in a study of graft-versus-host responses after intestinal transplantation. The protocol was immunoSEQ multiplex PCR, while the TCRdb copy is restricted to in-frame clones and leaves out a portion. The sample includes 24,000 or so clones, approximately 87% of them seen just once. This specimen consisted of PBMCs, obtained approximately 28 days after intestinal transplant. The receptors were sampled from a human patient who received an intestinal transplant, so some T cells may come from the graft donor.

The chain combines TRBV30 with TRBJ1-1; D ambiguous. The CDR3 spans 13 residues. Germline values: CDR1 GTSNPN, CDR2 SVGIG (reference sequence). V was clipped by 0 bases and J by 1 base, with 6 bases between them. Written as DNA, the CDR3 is TGTGCCTGGAGTGTATATAGGAACACTGAAGCTTTCTTT. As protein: CAWSVYRNTEAFF. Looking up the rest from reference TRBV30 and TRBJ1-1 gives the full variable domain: SQTIHQWPATLVQPVGSPLSLECTVEGTSNPNLYWYRQAAGRGLQLLFYSVGIGQISSEVPQNLSASRPQDRQFILSSKKLLLSDSGFYLCAWSVYRNTEAFFGQGTRLTVV.

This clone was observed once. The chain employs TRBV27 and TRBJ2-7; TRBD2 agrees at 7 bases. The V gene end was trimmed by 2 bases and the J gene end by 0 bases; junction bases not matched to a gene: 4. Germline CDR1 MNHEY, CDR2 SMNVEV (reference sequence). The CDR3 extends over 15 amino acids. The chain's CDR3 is CASSLIGGSSYEQYF. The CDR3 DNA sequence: TGTGCCAGCAGTTTAATTGGCGGGAGCTCCTACGAGCAGTACTTC.

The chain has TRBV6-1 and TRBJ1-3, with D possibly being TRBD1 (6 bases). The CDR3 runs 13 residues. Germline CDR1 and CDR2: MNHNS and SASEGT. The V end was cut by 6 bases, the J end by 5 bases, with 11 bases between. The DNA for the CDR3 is TGTGCCAGCAGCAGGGACATTAGAAACACCATATATTTT. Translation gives CASSRDIRNTIYF.

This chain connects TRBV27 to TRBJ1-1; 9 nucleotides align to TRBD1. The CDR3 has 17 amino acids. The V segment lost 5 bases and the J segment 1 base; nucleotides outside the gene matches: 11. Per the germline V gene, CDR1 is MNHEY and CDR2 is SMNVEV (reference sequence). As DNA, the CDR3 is TGTGCCAGCAGTACCCCCGGGACAGGGTCATGGAACACTGAAGCTTTCTTT. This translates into CASSTPGTGSWNTEAFF.

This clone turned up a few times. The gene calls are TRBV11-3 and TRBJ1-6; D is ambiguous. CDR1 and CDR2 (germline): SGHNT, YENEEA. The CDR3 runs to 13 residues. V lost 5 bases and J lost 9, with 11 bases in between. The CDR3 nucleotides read TGTGCCAGCAGCGCCATGTCGGGTTCACCCCTCCACTTT. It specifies CASSAMSGSPLHF.

The CDR3 sequence is CASSLGGGTEAFF. In DNA, the CDR3 is TGCGCCAGCAGCCTCGGAGGGGGCACTGAAGCTTTCTTT. The V gene is TRBV5-1, the J gene TRBJ1-1; TRBD1 might be the D (6 bases). V was clipped by 4 bases and J by 4 bases, with 11 bases between them. Germline V gives CDR1 SGHRS, CDR2 YFSETQ. The CDR3 totals 13 residues.

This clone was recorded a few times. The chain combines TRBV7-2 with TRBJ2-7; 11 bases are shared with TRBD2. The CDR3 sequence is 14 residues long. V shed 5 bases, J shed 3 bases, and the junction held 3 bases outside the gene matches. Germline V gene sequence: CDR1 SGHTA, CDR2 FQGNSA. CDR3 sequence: CASSPGLAVYEQYF. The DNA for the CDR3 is TGTGCCAGCAGCCCGGGACTAGCGGTCTACGAGCAGTACTTC.

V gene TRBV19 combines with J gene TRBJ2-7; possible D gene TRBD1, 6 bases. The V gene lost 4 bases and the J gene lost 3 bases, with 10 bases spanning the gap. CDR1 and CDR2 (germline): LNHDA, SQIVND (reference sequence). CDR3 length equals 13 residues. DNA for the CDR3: TGTGCCAGTAGTACAGGGGCGGGCTACGAGCAGTACTTC. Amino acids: CASSTGAGYEQYF.

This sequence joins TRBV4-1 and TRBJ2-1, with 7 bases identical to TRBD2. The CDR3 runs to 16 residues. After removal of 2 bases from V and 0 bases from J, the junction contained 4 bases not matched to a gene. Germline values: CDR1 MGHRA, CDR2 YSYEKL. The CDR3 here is CASSQRGGASYNEQFF. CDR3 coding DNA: TGCGCCAGCAGCCAACGGGGAGGGGCCTCCTACAATGAGCAGTTCTTC.

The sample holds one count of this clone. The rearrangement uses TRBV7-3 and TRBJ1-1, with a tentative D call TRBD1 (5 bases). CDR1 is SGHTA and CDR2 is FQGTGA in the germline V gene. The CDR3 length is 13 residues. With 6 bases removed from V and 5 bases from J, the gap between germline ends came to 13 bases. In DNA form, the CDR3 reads TGTGCCAGCAGTCTAACTAAGGGGACTGAAGCTTTCTTT. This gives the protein CASSLTKGTEAFF.

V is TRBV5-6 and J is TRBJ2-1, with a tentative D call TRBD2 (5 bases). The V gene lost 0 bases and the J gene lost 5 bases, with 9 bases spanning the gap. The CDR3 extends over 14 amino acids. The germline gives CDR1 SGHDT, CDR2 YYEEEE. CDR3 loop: CASSLGGSNNEQFF. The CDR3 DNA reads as TGTGCCAGCAGCTTGGGAGGGAGCAACAATGAGCAGTTCTTC.

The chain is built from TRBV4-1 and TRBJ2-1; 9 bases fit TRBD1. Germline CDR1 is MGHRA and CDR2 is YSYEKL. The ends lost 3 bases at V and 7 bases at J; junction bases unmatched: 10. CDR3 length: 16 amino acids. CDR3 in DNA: TGCGCCAGCAGCCATAAACCGGGACAGGGAGTAAATGAGCAGTTCTTC. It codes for CASSHKPGQGVNEQFF.

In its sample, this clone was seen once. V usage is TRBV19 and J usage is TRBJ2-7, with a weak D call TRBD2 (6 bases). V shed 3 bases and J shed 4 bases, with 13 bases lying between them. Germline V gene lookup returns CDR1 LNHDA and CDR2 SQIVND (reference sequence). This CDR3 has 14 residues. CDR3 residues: CASSIYPGLYEQYF. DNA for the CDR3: TGTGCCAGTAGTATCTACCCGGGACTTTACGAGCAGTACTTC.

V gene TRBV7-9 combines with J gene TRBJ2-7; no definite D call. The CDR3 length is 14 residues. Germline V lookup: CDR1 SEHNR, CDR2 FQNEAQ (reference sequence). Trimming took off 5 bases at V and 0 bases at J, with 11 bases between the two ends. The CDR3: CASSQELFSYEQYF. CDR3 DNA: TGTGCCAGCAGCCAGGAACTTTTCTCCTACGAGCAGTACTTC.

The CDR3 DNA sequence: TGTGCCAGCAGTTACTTTAGCGGGAGGGCGGATACGCAGTATTTT. This translates into CASSYFSGRADTQYF. V is TRBV6-5 and J is TRBJ2-3; 11 nucleotides match TRBD2. Germline-derived CDR1 and CDR2 are MNHEY and SVGAGI. This CDR3 spans 15 amino acids. The V gene end was trimmed by 1 base and the J gene end by 6 bases; junction bases not matched to a gene: 3.

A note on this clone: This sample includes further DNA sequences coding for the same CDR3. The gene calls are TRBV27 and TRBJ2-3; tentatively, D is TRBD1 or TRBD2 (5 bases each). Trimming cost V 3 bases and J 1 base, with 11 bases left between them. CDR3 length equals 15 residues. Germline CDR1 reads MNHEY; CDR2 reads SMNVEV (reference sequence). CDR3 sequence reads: CASSLRGLGTDTQYF. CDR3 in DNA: TGTGCCAGCAGTTTGAGGGGTCTGGGCACAGATACGCAGTATTTT.

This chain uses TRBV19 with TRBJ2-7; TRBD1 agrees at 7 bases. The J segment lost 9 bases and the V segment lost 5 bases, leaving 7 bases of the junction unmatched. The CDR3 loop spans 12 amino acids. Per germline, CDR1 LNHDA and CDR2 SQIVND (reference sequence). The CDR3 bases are TGTGCCAGTAGTGTCACAGGGGCTGGGCAGTACTTC. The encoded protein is CASSVTGAGQYF.

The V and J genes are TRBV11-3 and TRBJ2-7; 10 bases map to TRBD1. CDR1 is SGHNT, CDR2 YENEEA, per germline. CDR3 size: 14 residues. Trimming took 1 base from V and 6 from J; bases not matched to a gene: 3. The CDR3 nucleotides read TGTGCCAGCAGCTTAGGACAGGGGGCGGCCGAGCAGTACTTC. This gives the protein CASSLGQGAAEQYF. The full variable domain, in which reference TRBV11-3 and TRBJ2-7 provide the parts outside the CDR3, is EAGVVQSPRYKIIEKKQPVAFWCNPISGHNTLYWYLQNLGQGPELLIRYENEEAVDDSQLPKDRFSAERLKGVDSTLKIQPAELGDSAVYLCASSLGQGAAEQYFGPGTRLTVT.

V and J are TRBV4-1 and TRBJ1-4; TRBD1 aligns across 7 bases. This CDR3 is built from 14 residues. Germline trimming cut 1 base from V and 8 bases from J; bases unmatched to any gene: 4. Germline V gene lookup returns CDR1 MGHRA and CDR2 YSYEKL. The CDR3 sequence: CASSQGTGVEKLFF. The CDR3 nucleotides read TGCGCCAGCAGCCAAGGAACAGGGGTCGAAAAACTGTTTTTT.

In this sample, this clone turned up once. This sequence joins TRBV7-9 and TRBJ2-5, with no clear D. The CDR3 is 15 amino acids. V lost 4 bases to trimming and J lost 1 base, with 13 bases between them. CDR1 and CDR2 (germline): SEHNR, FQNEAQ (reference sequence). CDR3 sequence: CASSSSASPQETQYF. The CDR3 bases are TGTGCCAGCAGCTCATCGGCTAGTCCCCAAGAGACCCAGTACTTC.

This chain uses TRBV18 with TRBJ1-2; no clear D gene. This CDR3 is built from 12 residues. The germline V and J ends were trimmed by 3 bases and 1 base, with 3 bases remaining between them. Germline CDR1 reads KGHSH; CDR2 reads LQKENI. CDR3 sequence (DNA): TGTGCCAGCTCACCGGTTAACTATGGCTACACCTTC. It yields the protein CASSPVNYGYTF.

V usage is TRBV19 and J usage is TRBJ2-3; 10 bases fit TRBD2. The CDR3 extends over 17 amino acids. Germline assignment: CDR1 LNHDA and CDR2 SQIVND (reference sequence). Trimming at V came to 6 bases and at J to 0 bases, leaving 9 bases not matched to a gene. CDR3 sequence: CASSPRKLAGSTDTQYF. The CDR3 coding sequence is TGTGCCAGTAGCCCTCGTAAACTAGCGGGAAGCACAGATACGCAGTATTTT.

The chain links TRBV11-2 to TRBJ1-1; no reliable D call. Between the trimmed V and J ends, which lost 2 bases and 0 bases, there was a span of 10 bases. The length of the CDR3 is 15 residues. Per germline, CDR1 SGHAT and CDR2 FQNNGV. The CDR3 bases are TGTGCCAGCAGCTTAATAGGCTCCGTGAACACTGAAGCTTTCTTT. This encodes CASSLIGSVNTEAFF.

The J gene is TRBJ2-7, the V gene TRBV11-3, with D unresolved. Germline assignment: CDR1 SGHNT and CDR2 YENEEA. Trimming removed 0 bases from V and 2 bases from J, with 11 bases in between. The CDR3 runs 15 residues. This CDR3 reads CASSLEVLGTYEQYF. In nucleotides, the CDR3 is TGTGCCAGCAGCTTAGAAGTGCTAGGGACCTACGAGCAGTACTTC.

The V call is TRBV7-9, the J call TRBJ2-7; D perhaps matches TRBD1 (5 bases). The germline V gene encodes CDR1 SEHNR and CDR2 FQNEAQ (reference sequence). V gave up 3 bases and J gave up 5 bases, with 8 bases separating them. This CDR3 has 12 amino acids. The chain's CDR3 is CASSFQGHEQYF. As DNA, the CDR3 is TGTGCCAGCAGCTTTCAGGGCCACGAGCAGTACTTC.

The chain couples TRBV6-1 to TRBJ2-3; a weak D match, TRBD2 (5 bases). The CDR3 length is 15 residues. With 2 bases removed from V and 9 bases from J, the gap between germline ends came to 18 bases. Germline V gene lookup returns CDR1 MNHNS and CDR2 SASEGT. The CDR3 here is CASSENWRAAGTQYF. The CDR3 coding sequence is TGTGCCAGCAGTGAAAATTGGCGAGCGGCAGGAACGCAGTATTTT.